This T cell receptor (beta chain) was sequenced during a study of cytomegalovirus exposure and HLA in healthy donors. Researchers ran the PCR with 60 Vbeta and 13 Jbeta primers. The method was immunoSEQ multiplex PCR; TCRdb's version includes in-frame clones alone and lacks a portion of them. The sample yields some 48,000 clones, of which the top ten take up 26%. Trimming removed 2 bases from V and 1 base from J, with 5 bases in between. Looked up from germline, CDR1 is KGHSH and CDR2 is LQKENI. The CDR3 has 13 amino acids. Specimen: PBMCs. This clonotype originated in a man between 40 and 49 years old in good health and CMV-seropositive. V and J are TRBV18 and TRBJ1-1; D gene ambiguous. DNA for the CDR3: TGTGCCAGCTCACCAATCCAGAACACTGAAGCTTTCTTT. Translation gives CASSPIQNTEAFF.